One sample yielded the 18 T cell receptor beta chains listed below, sequenced in a study of identical twins. MiXCR was run by TCRdb on the 5' RACE reads, yielding one entry per CDR3 protein. The sample shows about 200,000 distinct CDR3 sequences, under 12% of them seen only once. Input material: memory T cells sorted from blood. All receptors derive from a man aged 45-65 years in good health.

This sequence joins TRBV7-2 and TRBJ2-1; no reliable D call. Germline-derived CDR1 and CDR2 are SGHTA and FQGNSA. This CDR3 is 13 amino acids long. V was clipped by 5 bases and J by 5 bases, with 10 bases between them. DNA of the CDR3: TGTGCCAGCAGCCCGGCAATGGACAATGAGCAGTTCTTC. Protein product: CASSPAMDNEQFF.

Ten or more counts support this clonotype. The CDR3 loop reads CATSTGRAVGTDTQYF. The CDR3 coding sequence is TGTGCCACCAGCACCGGCCGGGCGGTGGGGACAGATACGCAGTATTTT. The J gene is TRBJ2-3, the V gene TRBV15; D is unclear. The length of the CDR3 is 16 residues. V lost 4 bases to trimming and J lost 3 bases, with 17 bases between them. Germline V gene sequence: CDR1 LNHNV, CDR2 YYDKDF (reference sequence).

The chain recombines TRBV11-3 with TRBJ2-3; tentative D call: TRBD1 (5 bases). Germline values: CDR1 SGHNT, CDR2 YENEEA. V was shortened by 0 bases and J by 6 bases, with 10 bases between the two germline ends. This CDR3 is built from 14 residues. The CDR3 loop is CASSLDRTFDTQYF. CDR3 bases: TGTGCCAGCAGCTTAGATCGGACATTTGATACGCAGTATTTT.

This clonotype came up many times. The gene calls are TRBV20-1 and TRBJ1-5; TRBD1 agrees at 7 bases. This CDR3 is built from 14 residues. V gave up 4 bases and J gave up 6 bases; unmatched junction bases: 9. CDR1 and CDR2 from the germline V gene are DFQATT and SNEGSKA (reference sequence). The CDR3 reads CSATHSTGSQPQHF. The CDR3 nucleotides are TGCAGTGCTACTCATTCGACAGGGAGTCAGCCCCAGCATTTT.

This clonotype came up many times. The rearrangement uses TRBV5-1 and TRBJ2-7, with a tentative D call TRBD2 (6 bases). In germline, CDR1 is SGHRS, CDR2 YFSETQ. The V and J ends lost 2 bases and 1 base respectively, with 10 bases between them. This CDR3 contains 14 residues. CDR3 nucleotide sequence: TGCGCCAGCAGCTTAGCGGGTCTATCCTACGAGCAGTACTTC. Its protein product is CASSLAGLSYEQYF.

This rearrangement joins TRBV6-1 to TRBJ1-5, with D hard to call. The V and J ends lost 0 bases and 0 bases respectively, with 3 bases between them. CDR3 length equals 14 residues. CDR1 and CDR2 from the germline V gene are MNHNS and SASEGT. The chain's CDR3 is CASSEANSNQPQHF. CDR3 coding DNA: TGTGCCAGCAGTGAAGCGAATAGCAATCAGCCCCAGCATTTT.

The sample holds many counts of this clonotype. This chain links TRBV20-1 with TRBJ2-1; D not certain. The CDR3 sequence is 10 residues long. Trimming removed 3 bases at V and 7 bases at J, with 4 bases between. Germline V gene data show CDR1 as DFQATT and CDR2 as SNEGSKA (reference sequence). In nucleotides, the CDR3 is TGCAGTGCTAGGTCGAATGAGCAGTTCTTC. It translates to CSARSNEQFF.

In its sample, this clonotype was seen once. This may come from a read error, since a much larger clone is one base off. The rearrangement links TRBV3-1 to TRBJ1-5, with unresolved D. Germline CDR1 LGHDT, CDR2 YNNKEL (reference sequence). Trimming cost V 6 bases and J 0 bases, with 9 bases left between them. The CDR3 contains 14 residues. CDR3 coding DNA: TGTGCCAGCAGTTACAAATTTAGCAATCAGCCCCAGCATTTT. It specifies CASSYKFSNQPQHF.

This clonotype was recorded many times. V usage is TRBV28 and J usage is TRBJ1-6; D is uncertain. Germline CDR1 reads MDHEN; CDR2 reads SYDVKM. The V end lost 6 bases, the J end lost 9 bases, and 12 bases lay between the germline ends. The CDR3 runs to 13 residues. The CDR3, as DNA: TGTGCCAGCAGACTTGGGATTAGTTCACCCCTCCACTTT. Translated: CASRLGISSPLHF.

This clonotype has only a few counts. The J gene is TRBJ2-1, the V gene TRBV9, with 8 positions matching TRBD2. V shed 0 bases, J shed 0 bases, and the junction held 5 bases outside the gene matches. The CDR3 spans 17 residues. Germline lookup yields CDR1 SGDLS and CDR2 YYNGEE. CDR3 DNA: TGTGCCAGCAGCGTAGGTAGGAGCGGGAGCTCCTACAATGAGCAGTTCTTC. It translates to CASSVGRSGSSYNEQFF.

This clonotype was picked up a small number of times. The chain recombines TRBV20-1 with TRBJ2-3; 8 nucleotides align to TRBD1. The germline V gene encodes CDR1 DFQATT and CDR2 SNEGSKA (reference sequence). This CDR3 has 17 residues. V lost 3 bases and J lost 2; bases outside the gene matches: 13. CDR3: CSASSATGQVYTDTQYF. CDR3 nucleotides: TGCAGTGCTAGTTCCGCCACGGGACAGGTCTACACAGATACGCAGTATTTT.

A few counts support this clonotype. The chain combines TRBV30 with TRBJ2-2; TRBD2 aligns across 8 bases. Germline assignment: CDR1 GTSNPN and CDR2 SVGIG (reference sequence). The CDR3 extends over 15 amino acids. After removal of 4 bases from V and 5 bases from J, the junction contained 9 bases not matched to a gene. CDR3 DNA sequence: TGTGCCTGGAATCTGAACGGGGGGGCGACCGGGGAGCTGTTTTTT. Amino acid sequence: CAWNLNGGATGELFF.

This clonotype appeared a few times. The rearrangement joins TRBV6-2 or TRBV6-3 to TRBJ2-7; TRBD2 is a possible D gene (5 bases). Germline V gene sequence: CDR1 MNHEY, CDR2 SVGEGT. The CDR3 contains 15 residues. V lost 7 bases to trimming and J lost 5 bases, with 21 bases between them. CDR3 loop: CASTLRTEATNEQYF. The CDR3 coding sequence is TGTGCCAGCACCCTTCGGACGGAGGCAACGAACGAGCAGTACTTC.

In this sample, this clonotype turned up a few times. The rearrangement links TRBV20-1 to TRBJ2-5, with TRBD2 identical over 10 bases. The CDR3 is 14 amino acids. The trim removed 2 bases at V and 4 bases at J, leaving 4 bases unmatched. CDR1 is DFQATT, CDR2 SNEGSKA, per germline (reference sequence). The CDR3 reads CSARLAGVIETQYF. For the CDR3, the DNA is TGCAGTGCTAGACTAGCGGGAGTAATAGAGACCCAGTACTTC.

The chain is built from TRBV7-2 and TRBJ1-5; TRBD1 matches at 7 bases. The CDR3 is 16 amino acids. Germline trimming cut 2 bases from V and 7 bases from J; bases unmatched to any gene: 11. In germline, CDR1 is SGHTA, CDR2 FQGNSA. DNA of the CDR3: TGTGCCAGCAGCTTATCCCGACAGGGTCCCGAGCAGCCCCAGCATTTT. Its protein product is CASSLSRQGPEQPQHF.

This clonotype was seen ten or more times. The V and J genes are TRBV7-2 and TRBJ1-3; D not resolved. CDR1 and CDR2 from the germline V gene are SGHTA and FQGNSA. The CDR3 is 15 residues long. V was cut by 5 bases and J by 5 bases, with 16 bases left in between. CDR3 DNA: TGTGCCAGCAGCCCATCGGGGAGAGCCAGAAACACCATATATTTT. Protein sequence: CASSPSGRARNTIYF.

The J gene is TRBJ1-5, the V gene TRBV10-3, with D perhaps TRBD1 (5 bases). The CDR3 is 15 amino acids. CDR1 and CDR2 (germline): ENHRY, SYGVKD. Trimming cost V 2 bases and J 4 bases, with 12 bases left between them. CDR3 sequence: CAISEGIEGNQPQHF. For the CDR3, the DNA is TGTGCCATCAGTGAGGGGATAGAGGGGAATCAGCCCCAGCATTTT.

In its sample, this clonotype was seen many times. The V and J genes are TRBV29-1 and TRBJ2-3, with D perhaps TRBD1 (6 bases). There are 13 residues in the CDR3. Trimming removed 4 bases from V and 2 bases from J, with 10 bases in between. In germline, CDR1 is SQVTM, CDR2 ANQGSEA. CDR3 protein: CSVAGDLTDTQYF. The CDR3 region has the DNA TGCAGCGTTGCAGGGGATCTCACAGATACGCAGTATTTT.